The 19 T cell receptor beta chains below come from one sample, sequenced in a study of T cell responses to AZD1222 COVID-19 vaccine. Measured with immunoSEQ multiplex PCR; TCRdb has only the in-frame clones, and not every one. This sample yields over 85,000 clones, of which about nine tenths are seen a single time; over 4% belongs to the top ten. The specimen was peripheral blood, collected 28 days after the second AZD1222 dose. Source of these receptors: an adult who received the AZD1222 COVID-19 vaccine.

V gene TRBV5-1 combines with J gene TRBJ1-1; the match to TRBD1 covers 8 bases. J gave up 2 bases and V 0 bases, and 9 bases lay outside the gene matches. The CDR3 covers 17 residues. CDR1 is SGHRS and CDR2 is YFSETQ in the germline V gene. This chain's CDR3 is CASSLVGQGVANTEAFF. The CDR3 nucleotides read TGCGCCAGCAGCTTGGTAGGACAGGGAGTCGCAAACACTGAAGCTTTCTTT.

V and J are TRBV5-1 and TRBJ1-1; the D is unclear. V was trimmed by 2 bases and J by 7 bases, leaving 9 bases between them. There are 12 residues in the CDR3. Germline loops: CDR1 SGHRS, CDR2 YFSETQ. Here the CDR3 reads CASSLGWSEAFF. The CDR3 bases are TGCGCCAGCAGCTTAGGGTGGAGTGAAGCTTTCTTT.

The chain joins TRBV6-1 to TRBJ2-1; tentatively, D is TRBD2 (6 bases). CDR1 MNHNS and CDR2 SASEGT come from the germline V gene. The CDR3 is 17 amino acids. The V end was cut by 2 bases, the J end by 0 bases, with 14 bases between. The CDR3 coding sequence is TGTGCCAGCAGTGAACGTTTGGCGGGGAGCTCCTACAATGAGCAGTTCTTC. Translating it yields CASSERLAGSSYNEQFF.

The chain is built from TRBV7-2 and TRBJ2-2; no firm D call. The V gene's germline CDR1 is SGHTA and CDR2 FQGNSA. This CDR3 has 15 amino acids. Trimming left V 1 base short and J 5 bases short, with 11 bases between. The DNA for the CDR3 is TGTGCCAGCAGCTTAGTGGTTAGTCGAACCGGGGAGCTGTTTTTT. Translation gives CASSLVVSRTGELFF.

This clone was picked up a small number of times. DNA of the CDR3: TGTGCCAGCAGAGCCGGGACAGGGAACTATGGCTACACCTTC. It translates to CASRAGTGNYGYTF. The chain uses TRBV2 and TRBJ1-2; 9 nucleotides match TRBD1. Per germline, CDR1 SNHLY and CDR2 FYNNEI. CDR3 length: 14 amino acids. V trimming: 6 bases; J trimming: 2 bases; junction bases outside the gene matches: 4.

This clone was seen just once. This chain joins TRBV27 and TRBJ2-5, with D unresolved. This CDR3 is built from 13 residues. Trimming took off 3 bases at V and 5 bases at J, with 10 bases between the two ends. Looked up from germline, CDR1 is MNHEY and CDR2 is SMNVEV (reference sequence). The CDR3 here is CASSFDGLETQYF. The CDR3 nucleotides are TGTGCCAGCAGTTTCGATGGGTTGGAGACCCAGTACTTC.

The genes are TRBV9 and TRBJ2-2, with 10 positions matching TRBD2. The CDR3 contains 17 residues. V dropped 4 bases and J dropped 4; count of bases not matched to a gene: 10. The germline gives CDR1 SGDLS, CDR2 YYNGEE. The chain's CDR3 is CASSTSAGGPVTGELFF. In DNA form, the CDR3 reads TGTGCCAGCAGCACTTCAGCGGGGGGGCCGGTCACCGGGGAGCTGTTTTTT. Full variable domain (missing parts from reference TRBV9 and TRBJ2-2): DSGVTQTPKHLITATGQRVTLRCSPRSGDLSVYWYQQSLDQGLQFLIQYYNGEERAKGNILERFSAQQFPDLHSELNLSSLELGDSALYFCASSTSAGGPVTGELFFGEGSRLTVL.

The gene calls are TRBV9 and TRBJ1-6; 7 nucleotides align to TRBD1. V shed 3 bases and J 7 bases; nucleotides not matched to a gene: 4. The CDR3 extends over 14 amino acids. Germline V gene lookup returns CDR1 SGDLS and CDR2 YYNGEE. For the CDR3, the DNA is TGTGCCAGCAGCGGGGGGACAGAGAATTCACCCCTCCACTTT. It specifies CASSGGTENSPLHF.

The chain joins TRBV29-1 to TRBJ1-1; D is perhaps TRBD1 (5 bases). CDR1 and CDR2 (germline): SQVTM, ANQGSEA. This CDR3 is 14 amino acids long. V was clipped by 6 bases and J by 6 bases, with 20 bases between them. DNA of the CDR3: TGCAGCGTATGGGGACGACGCACAATCCCTGAAGCTTTCTTT. Translated: CSVWGRRTIPEAFF. Supplemented by reference TRBV29-1 and TRBJ1-1, the full variable domain reads SAVISQKPSRDICQRGTSLTIQCQVDSQVTMMFWYRQQPGQSLTLIATANQGSEATYESGFVIDKFPISRPNLTFSTLTVSNMSPEDSSIYLCSVWGRRTIPEAFFGQGTRLTVV.

In nucleotides, the CDR3 is TGCAGCGCCCAACAGGGGGCGGCTGATACGCAGTATTTT. This translates into CSAQQGAADTQYF. This chain joins TRBV29-1 and TRBJ2-3, with 9 nucleotides matching TRBD1. V lost 7 bases to trimming and J lost 6 bases; unmatched junction nucleotides: 8. Germline CDR1 SQVTM, CDR2 ANQGSEA. The CDR3 runs 13 residues.

This clone was seen just once. The gene calls are TRBV27 and TRBJ2-7; 7 bases are shared with TRBD2. The CDR3 is made up of 13 amino acids. V was pared by 8 bases and J by 5 bases, with 9 bases of the junction left unmatched. The germline V gene has CDR1 MNHEY and CDR2 SMNVEV (reference sequence). As DNA, the CDR3 is TGTGCCAGCCTGAGGGGAGGGAGGAACGAGCAGTACGTC. The encoded protein is CASLRGGRNEQYV.

The rearrangement links TRBV5-6 to TRBJ1-2; possibly TRBD1 for D (6 bases). The V gene's germline CDR1 is SGHDT and CDR2 YYEEEE. The ends were cut back, 1 base at V and 4 bases at J, with 14 bases in the middle. The CDR3 spans 15 residues. The CDR3 DNA reads as TGTGCCAGCAGCTTGTTTAAGGGGGAAAGCTATGGCTACACCTTC. Translated: CASSLFKGESYGYTF.

The V call is TRBV15, the J call TRBJ1-4; D remains ambiguous. Per the germline V gene, CDR1 is LNHNV and CDR2 is YYDKDF (reference sequence). V gave up 0 bases and J gave up 1 base, with 9 bases separating them. This CDR3 spans 16 amino acids. In DNA, the CDR3 is TGTGCCACCAGCAGAGATCTCGGAAGAACTAATGAAAAACTGTTTTTT. Its protein product is CATSRDLGRTNEKLFF.

V and J are TRBV11-2 and TRBJ2-7; D is unresolved. This CDR3 is built from 13 residues. CDR1 is SGHAT and CDR2 is FQNNGV in the germline V gene. Trimming left V 1 base short and J 7 bases short, with 11 bases between. The CDR3, as DNA: TGTGCCAGCAGCTTAGGAGCAGTTGGGGAGCAGTACGTC. It yields the protein CASSLGAVGEQYV.

The chain employs TRBV7-9 and TRBJ1-1; 8 bases align to TRBD1. With V trimmed by 6 bases and J by 5 bases, 5 bases remained unmatched. The CDR3 runs to 13 residues. CDR1 is SEHNR, CDR2 FQNEAQ, per germline (reference sequence). CDR3: CASRDRARTEAFF. The CDR3 DNA reads as TGTGCCAGCAGGGACAGGGCGAGGACTGAAGCTTTCTTT.

This clone is a singleton in its sample. The J gene is TRBJ2-3, the V gene TRBV6-2 or TRBV6-3; D is undetermined. With 3 bases removed from V and 2 bases from J, the gap between germline ends came to 9 bases. Germline V CDR1 and CDR2: MNHEY, SVGEGT. The CDR3 spans 14 residues. CDR3 amino acids: CASSYYTNTDTQYF. CDR3 bases: TGTGCCAGCAGTTATTATACAAACACAGATACGCAGTATTTT.

The V and J genes are TRBV4-2 and TRBJ2-1; D may be TRBD2 (6 bases). The CDR3 has 14 amino acids. V shed 1 base and J shed 9 bases, with 13 bases lying between them. The V gene's germline CDR1 is LGHNA and CDR2 YNFKEQ. The DNA for the CDR3 is TGTGCCAGCAGCCAAGGGACTATGCTGGGTGAGCAGTTCTTC. Its protein product is CASSQGTMLGEQFF.

The chain combines TRBV5-1 with TRBJ1-2; D gene ambiguous. Germline values: CDR1 SGHRS, CDR2 YFSETQ. The CDR3 extends over 15 amino acids. Trimming cost V 2 bases and J 3 bases, with 14 bases left between them. The CDR3 reads CASSFLPGSHYGYTF. DNA of the CDR3: TGCGCCAGCAGCTTTCTACCCGGGTCCCACTATGGCTACACCTTC. The complete variable domain, with remaining parts taken from reference TRBV5-1 and TRBJ1-2, reads KAGVTQTPRYLIKTRGQQVTLSCSPISGHRSVSWYQQTPGQGLQFLFEYFSETQRNKGNFPGRFSGRQFSNSRSEMNVSTLELGDSALYLCASSFLPGSHYGYTFGSGTRLTVV.

V gene TRBV7-9 combines with J gene TRBJ1-3; D unclear. The CDR3 runs to 14 residues. Germline V CDR1 and CDR2: SEHNR, FQNEAQ (reference sequence). Trimming stripped 3 bases from V and 3 bases from J, with 9 bases between. The CDR3 here is CASSLAKYGNTIYF. CDR3 coding DNA: TGTGCCAGCAGCTTGGCTAAGTATGGAAACACCATATATTTT.